The next 21 T cell receptor beta chains were all read from a single sample in a study of cytomegalovirus exposure and HLA in healthy donors. PCR employed 60 Vbeta and 13 Jbeta primers. The data were produced by immunoSEQ multiplex PCR, yet TCRdb's version contains in-frame clones alone and is incomplete. The clone table shows 40,000 to 55,000 clones, with the ten largest holding 5.5% to 6.5%. Sequenced material: PBMCs. Receptor source: a male donor in good health and CMV-seropositive.

The V gene is TRBV13, the J gene TRBJ1-1, with a possible D match to TRBD1 (5 bases). Germline assignment: CDR1 PRHDT and CDR2 FYEKMQ (reference sequence). This CDR3 comprises 17 residues. Trimming removed 5 bases from V and 4 bases from J, with 23 bases in between. The CDR3 here is CASSHLGVRGWGTEAFF. CDR3 nucleotides: TGTGCCAGCAGCCACTTAGGGGTGCGGGGCTGGGGCACTGAAGCTTTCTTT.

J is TRBJ1-1 and V is TRBV27; maybe TRBD1 (5 bases). The CDR3 is 14 residues long. The V end was cut by 4 bases, the J end by 0 bases, with 9 bases between. Germline-derived CDR1 and CDR2 are MNHEY and SMNVEV (reference sequence). The DNA for the CDR3 is TGTGCCAGCAGTTCGGACACCATGAACACTGAAGCTTTCTTT. This codes for CASSSDTMNTEAFF.

The chain has TRBV9 and TRBJ2-3; tentative D call: TRBD2 (7 bases). The CDR3 totals 18 residues. Germline CDR1 and CDR2: SGDLS and YYNGEE. V was trimmed by 4 bases and J by 3 bases, leaving 24 bases between them. This CDR3 is CASSSSPHRGGGTDTQYF. The CDR3 DNA reads TGTGCCAGCAGCTCTAGTCCCCATCGCGGGGGCGGGACAGATACGCAGTATTTT.

The gene calls are TRBV2 and TRBJ1-2; weak D call: TRBD1 (5 bases). CDR3 length: 14 amino acids. Germline loops: CDR1 SNHLY, CDR2 FYNNEI. V was cut by 2 bases and J by 2 bases, with 9 bases left in between. The CDR3 sequence is CASSEPGKNYGYTF. Here the CDR3 DNA reads TGTGCCAGCAGTGAACCAGGGAAAAACTATGGCTACACCTTC. Together with reference TRBV2 and TRBJ1-2, the CDR3 gives the full variable domain: EPEVTQTPSHQVTQMGQEVILRCVPISNHLYFYWYRQILGQKVEFLVSFYNNEISEKSEIFDDQFSVERPDGSNFTLKIRSTKLEDSAMYFCASSEPGKNYGYTFGSGTRLTVV.

The CDR3 coding sequence is TGTGCCAGTAGTATAACGGCGGGACAGTCTAACTATGGCTACACCTTC. It codes for CASSITAGQSNYGYTF. This sequence joins TRBV19 and TRBJ1-2; 7 nucleotides agree with TRBD1. Germline V gene lookup returns CDR1 LNHDA and CDR2 SQIVND (reference sequence). After removal of 2 bases from V and 0 bases from J, the junction contained 6 bases not matched to a gene. This CDR3 contains 16 residues.

The genes are TRBV9 and TRBJ1-2; 10 positions agree with TRBD1. V was pared by 3 bases and J by 4 bases, with 9 bases of the junction left unmatched. Germline V gene data show CDR1 as SGDLS and CDR2 as YYNGEE. The CDR3 length is 16 residues. CDR3 in amino acids: CASSGQTGGFRYGYTF. DNA for the CDR3: TGTGCCAGCAGCGGCCAGACAGGGGGCTTTCGCTATGGCTACACCTTC.

The chain employs TRBV9 and TRBJ2-5; TRBD2 agrees at 14 bases. With V trimmed by 4 bases and J by 4 bases, 12 bases remained unmatched. Germline CDR1 is SGDLS and CDR2 is YYNGEE. The length of the CDR3 is 18 residues. The CDR3 is CASSRGLAGDGPPETQYF. CDR3 DNA: TGTGCCAGCAGCCGGGGACTAGCGGGAGATGGGCCCCCAGAGACCCAGTACTTC.

CDR3 nucleotide sequence: TGTGCCAGCAGCAACCACTACAACTTAAGGGGGCTAGCGGGGAAATCGCAGTATTTT. Translating it yields CASSNHYNLRGLAGKSQYF. The rearrangement joins TRBV7-2 to TRBJ2-3, with 9 bases lining up with TRBD2. Trimming at V came to 5 bases and at J to 10 bases, leaving 25 bases not matched to a gene. The germline CDR1 and CDR2 sequences are SGHTA and FQGNSA. This CDR3 region has 19 residues.

The chain is built from TRBV11-3 and TRBJ2-3; 10 bases are shared with TRBD1. J lost 4 bases, V lost 5 bases, and 6 bases had no gene match. CDR1 and CDR2 from the germline V gene are SGHNT and YENEEA. This CDR3 is 15 amino acids long. CDR3 sequence reads: CASSQRQGASDTQYF. The CDR3 bases are TGTGCCAGCAGCCAGAGACAGGGGGCCTCAGATACGCAGTATTTT. Filled out from reference TRBV11-3 and TRBJ2-3, the complete variable domain reads EAGVVQSPRYKIIEKKQPVAFWCNPISGHNTLYWYLQNLGQGPELLIRYENEEAVDDSQLPKDRFSAERLKGVDSTLKIQPAELGDSAVYLCASSQRQGASDTQYFGPGTRLTVL.

The chain combines TRBV19 with TRBJ2-5, with 9 bases matching TRBD2. CDR3 length: 14 amino acids. Germline values: CDR1 LNHDA, CDR2 SQIVND (reference sequence). Unmatched junction bases numbered 4, after V lost 5 bases and J lost 3 bases. DNA for the CDR3: TGTGCCAGTAGTGCACTAGCGGGTAAAGAGACCCAGTACTTC. Residues: CASSALAGKETQYF.

The V call is TRBV5-1, the J call TRBJ2-1, with 8 positions matching TRBD1. CDR1 and CDR2 (germline): SGHRS, YFSETQ. With V trimmed by 6 bases and J by 5 bases, 4 bases remained unmatched. This CDR3 is built from 13 residues. The CDR3 spells CASTRDRNNEQFF. Written as DNA, the CDR3 is TGCGCCAGCACCCGGGACAGGAACAATGAGCAGTTCTTC.

The chain is built from TRBV19 and TRBJ2-1; 7 bases map to TRBD1. J gave up 9 bases and V 10 bases, and 12 bases lay outside the gene matches. CDR1 and CDR2 from the germline V gene are LNHDA and SQIVND (reference sequence). The CDR3 has 13 amino acids. The CDR3 is CATARQGFGEQFF. The DNA of the CDR3 is TGTGCCACCGCGCGACAGGGTTTTGGTGAGCAGTTCTTC. The full variable domain, rest sourced from reference TRBV19 and TRBJ2-1, is DGGITQSPKYLFRKEGQNVTLSCEQNLNHDAMYWYRQDPGQGLRLIYYSQIVNDFQKGDIAEGYSVSREKKESFPLTVTSAQKNPTAFYLCATARQGFGEQFFGPGTRLTVL.

The rearrangement uses TRBV7-8 and TRBJ1-6; D is uncertain. The CDR3 sequence is 16 residues long. V was cut by 0 bases and J by 7 bases, with 13 bases left in between. Germline CDR1 reads SGHVS; CDR2 reads FQNEAQ. CDR3 protein: CASSLAGGMSNSPLHF. The CDR3 DNA reads TGTGCCAGCAGCTTAGCGGGAGGGATGAGCAATTCACCCCTCCACTTT.

The CDR3 region is CASSSGTGGDQPQHF. CDR3 in DNA: TGTGCCAGCAGTTCCGGGACAGGGGGCGATCAGCCCCAGCATTTT. The chain carries TRBV28 and TRBJ1-5; 12 nucleotides align to TRBD1. Germline V gene sequence: CDR1 MDHEN, CDR2 SYDVKM. V lost 4 bases and J lost 5; bases outside the gene matches: 3. The CDR3 is 15 amino acids.

The V gene is TRBV25-1, the J gene TRBJ2-1; D is unresolved. The CDR3 has 15 amino acids. V was shortened by 0 bases and J by 0 bases, with 6 bases between the two germline ends. The germline CDR1 and CDR2 sequences are MGHDK and SYGVNS. DNA of the CDR3: TGTGCCAGCAGTGAATATGCCAGCTCCTACAATGAGCAGTTCTTC. Translating gives CASSEYASSYNEQFF.

The J gene is TRBJ2-1, the V gene TRBV29-1; possible D gene TRBD2, 6 bases. The V gene lost 5 bases and the J gene lost 12 bases, with 20 bases spanning the gap. Per the germline V gene, CDR1 is SQVTM and CDR2 is ANQGSEA. The CDR3 contains 13 residues. The CDR3 DNA is TGCAGCGTTCGACGGGGGTACCAACCCATGCAGTTCTTC. Protein sequence: CSVRRGYQPMQFF.

The chain uses TRBV7-3 and TRBJ2-3; D may be TRBD1 (5 bases). CDR1 is SGHTA, CDR2 FQGTGA, per germline. Deletions cut 2 bases from V and 2 bases from J, with 8 bases between. The CDR3 runs 14 residues. The CDR3 DNA is TGTGCCAGCAGCTTAGACAGCTTCACAGATACGCAGTATTTT. Protein: CASSLDSFTDTQYF.

V usage is TRBV29-1 and J usage is TRBJ2-5, with 10 nucleotides matching TRBD1. The CDR3 runs 12 residues. V shed 7 bases and J 5 bases; nucleotides not matched to a gene: 4. From germline, CDR1 is SQVTM and CDR2 ANQGSEA. The CDR3 protein is CSALDRGETQYF. The CDR3 coding sequence is TGCAGCGCCCTGGACAGGGGGGAGACCCAGTACTTC.

This chain joins TRBV6-4 and TRBJ2-5; 7 bases agree with TRBD1. Germline V gene data show CDR1 as MRHNA and CDR2 as SNTAGT. The CDR3 totals 16 residues. The V and J ends lost 3 bases and 4 bases, in that order; junction bases with no gene match: 11. The chain's CDR3 is CASSEIQGVVIETQYF. The CDR3 bases are TGTGCCAGCAGTGAAATCCAGGGGGTTGTGATAGAGACCCAGTACTTC.

This chain joins TRBV5-1 and TRBJ2-7, with 10 bases fitting TRBD1. The CDR3 loop spans 13 amino acids. V lost 3 bases to trimming and J lost 7 bases; unmatched junction nucleotides: 4. Germline CDR1 and CDR2: SGHRS and YFSETQ. CDR3 sequence: CASSYGTGAEQYF. For the CDR3, the DNA is TGCGCCAGCAGCTACGGGACAGGGGCTGAGCAGTACTTC.

In nucleotides, the CDR3 is TGTGCCAGCTCACCTTCCTTCGGGGACCTGGACAGGGCCCAGTACTTC. Protein: CASSPSFGDLDRAQYF. This chain connects TRBV18 to TRBJ2-5, with 8 bases matching TRBD1. Trimming took 3 bases from V and 9 from J; bases not matched to a gene: 15. This CDR3 contains 16 residues. Germline V gene data show CDR1 as KGHSH and CDR2 as LQKENI.